This T cell receptor beta chain is drawn from a study of T cell repertoires in aging, cancer and after chemotherapy. General study findings and limits: Age-matched healthy donors had significantly more diverse, less clonal blood TCR repertoires than untreated cancer patients. Loss of evenness, beyond lost richness, contributed to age-related TCR diversity decline in cancer patients.

A mixed TRB-A/B primer pool amplified rearranged TRB by multiplex touch-down PCR. TCRdb passed the multiplex PCR reads through MiXCR, listing each CDR3 protein once. The sample has thousands of distinct CDR3 sequences; roughly 25% are singletons. Germline values: CDR1 SGHDN, CDR2 FVKESK. Trimming removed 3 bases at V and 4 bases at J, with 12 bases between. This CDR3 is built from 14 residues. This clonotype was seen a few times. Its antigen is as yet unknown. TCR beta rearrangements were amplified from peripheral blood genomic DNA. Source material: blood. This receptor was identified in a human donor in good health. This chain uses TRBV14 with TRBJ1-2; a weak D match, TRBD1 (5 bases). The CDR3, as DNA: TGTGCCAGCAGCCAGCATCAGGGTCGCTATGGCTACACCTTC. Translating it yields CASSQHQGRYGYTF.